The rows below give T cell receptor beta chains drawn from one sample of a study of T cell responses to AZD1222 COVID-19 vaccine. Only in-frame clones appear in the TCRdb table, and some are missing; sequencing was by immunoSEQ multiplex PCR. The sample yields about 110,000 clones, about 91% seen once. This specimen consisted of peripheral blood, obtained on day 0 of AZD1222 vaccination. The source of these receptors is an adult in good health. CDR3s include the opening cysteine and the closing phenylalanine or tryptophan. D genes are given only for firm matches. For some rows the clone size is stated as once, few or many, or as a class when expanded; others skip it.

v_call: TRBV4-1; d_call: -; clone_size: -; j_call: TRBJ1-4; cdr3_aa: CASSLLRNEKLFF; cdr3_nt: TGCGCCAGCAGCCTCCTAAGGAATGAAAAACTGTTTTTT
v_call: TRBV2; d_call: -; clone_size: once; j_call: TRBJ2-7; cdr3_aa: CASRERAGEQYF; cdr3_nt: TGTGCCAGCAGGGAACGTGCTGGCGAGCAGTACTTC
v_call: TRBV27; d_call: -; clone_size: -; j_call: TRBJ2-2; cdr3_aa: CASSLNWAGELFF; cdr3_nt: TGTGCCAGCAGTTTAAATTGGGCCGGGGAGCTGTTTTTT
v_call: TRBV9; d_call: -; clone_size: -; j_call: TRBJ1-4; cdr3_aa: CASSVATNEKLFF; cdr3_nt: TGTGCCAGCAGCGTAGCAACTAATGAAAAACTGTTTTTT
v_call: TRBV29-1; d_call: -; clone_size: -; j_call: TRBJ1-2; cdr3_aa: CSVEEANYGYTF; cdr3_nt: TGCAGCGTTGAGGAGGCTAACTATGGCTACACCTTC
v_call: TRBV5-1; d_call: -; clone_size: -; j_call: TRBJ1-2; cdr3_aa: CASSLDGSFGYTF; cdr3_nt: TGCGCCAGCAGCTTGGACGGCAGCTTCGGCTACACCTTC
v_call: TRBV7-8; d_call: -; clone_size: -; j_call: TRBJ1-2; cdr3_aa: CASSFWTRGAYGYTF; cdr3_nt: TGTGCCAGCAGCTTTTGGACTAGAGGGGCTTATGGCTACACCTTC
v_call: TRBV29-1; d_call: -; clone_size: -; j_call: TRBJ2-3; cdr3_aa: CSVDEGSDTQYF; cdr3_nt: TGCAGCGTTGATGAGGGGTCAGATACGCAGTATTTT
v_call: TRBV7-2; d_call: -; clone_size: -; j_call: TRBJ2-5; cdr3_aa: CASTFGEFGETQYF; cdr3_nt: TGTGCCAGCACCTTCGGGGAATTCGGAGAGACCCAGTACTTC
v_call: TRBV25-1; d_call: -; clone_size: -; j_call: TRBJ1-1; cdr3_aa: CASSESTGYLNTEAFF; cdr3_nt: TGTGCCAGCAGTGAATCAACAGGGTATCTGAACACTGAAGCTTTCTTT
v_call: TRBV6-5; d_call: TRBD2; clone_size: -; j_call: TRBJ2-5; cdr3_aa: CASRGTSGRGETQYF; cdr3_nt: TGTGCCAGCAGAGGGACTAGCGGGAGAGGGGAGACCCAGTACTTC